The clone carrying this T cell receptor (beta chain) was observed many times. What it recognizes is unknown. The data derive from a study of Graves' ophthalmopathy and Graves' hyperthyroidism. About the study: The collection of peripheral blood took place at initial diagnosis, before any treatment. Study-wide results and caveats: Predictions made by the model for ophthalmopathy progression reached under 71% sensitivity and approximately 78% specificity.

Trimming pared 8 bases from V and 6 bases from J, leaving 7 bases between. The CDR3 covers 11 residues. From germline, CDR1 is MNHNY and CDR2 SVGAGI (reference sequence). RNA transcripts served as template for amplifying TCR beta CDR3 sequences. First-round RT-PCR relied on HTBI primers, and a second-round multiplex PCR came next. TCRdb fed the multiplex PCR reads into MiXCR, producing one record per CDR3 protein. In the table there are 40,000 to 50,000 distinct CDR3 sequences, 50% of which are singletons. The sequence came from an adult man with Graves' ophthalmopathy. V gene TRBV6-6 combines with J gene TRBJ2-2; D call uncertain. Sequencing used peripheral blood. CDR3 sequence: CASHGAGELFF. CDR3 DNA sequence: TGTGCCAGCCACGGCGCCGGGGAGCTGTTTTTT.